The rows below give T cell receptor beta chains drawn from one sample of a study of blood T cell repertoires in COVID-19. Clones were sequenced by immunoSEQ multiplex PCR, and TCRdb holds only the in-frame ones, with some missing. The sample shows 450,000 or so clones, roughly 89% of them seen only once. Source material: peripheral blood. These receptors came from a man aged 18 to 30 with COVID-19, enrolled during active disease. The CDR3 runs from the conserved cysteine through the conserved F or W. A D gene is named only where the DNA matches it firmly. Clone sizes are given selectively: once, few, many, or a class where the clone is expanded.

v_call: TRBV30
d_call: .
j_call: TRBJ2-2
clone_size: .
cdr3_aa: CAWSTSSTGELFF
cdr3_nt: TGTGCCTGGAGTACTTCAAGCACCGGGGAGCTGTTTTTT

v_call: TRBV19
d_call: TRBD2
j_call: TRBJ2-1
clone_size: .
cdr3_aa: CASKERGGSSYNEQFF
cdr3_nt: TGTGCCAGTAAGGAGCGGGGGGGGAGCTCCTACAATGAGCAGTTCTTC

v_call: TRBV5-5
d_call: TRBD1
j_call: TRBJ1-1
clone_size: .
cdr3_aa: CASSSGQTPTEAFF
cdr3_nt: TGTGCCAGCAGCTCGGGACAGACCCCCACTGAAGCTTTCTTT

v_call: TRBV9
d_call: .
j_call: TRBJ2-7
clone_size: .
cdr3_aa: CASSVADFYEQYF
cdr3_nt: TGTGCCAGCAGCGTAGCCGACTTCTACGAGCAGTACTTC

v_call: TRBV7-2
d_call: TRBD2
j_call: TRBJ2-3
clone_size: .
cdr3_aa: CASSLAGLATDTQYF
cdr3_nt: TGTGCCAGCAGCTTAGCGGGACTAGCCACAGATACGCAGTATTTT

v_call: TRBV2
d_call: TRBD2
j_call: TRBJ2-2
clone_size: .
cdr3_aa: CASSELSGTGELFF
cdr3_nt: TGTGCCAGCAGTGAACTTAGCGGGACCGGGGAGCTGTTTTTT

v_call: TRBV6-1
d_call: .
j_call: TRBJ1-5
clone_size: .
cdr3_aa: CASSELAGLKPQHF
cdr3_nt: TGTGCCAGCAGTGAACTGGCAGGGCTGAAGCCCCAGCATTTT

v_call: TRBV14
d_call: .
j_call: TRBJ1-2
clone_size: few
cdr3_aa: CASSQGRGDYGYTF
cdr3_nt: TGTGCCAGCAGCCAAGGACGAGGAGATTATGGCTACACCTTC

v_call: TRBV9
d_call: .
j_call: TRBJ2-2
clone_size: .
cdr3_aa: CASSVTGGELFF
cdr3_nt: TGTGCCAGCAGCGTAACTGGCGGGGAGCTGTTTTTT

v_call: TRBV5-1
d_call: TRBD2
j_call: TRBJ2-5
clone_size: .
cdr3_aa: CASSSGTSGNFQETQYF
cdr3_nt: TGCGCCAGCAGCTCGGGGACTAGCGGGAATTTCCAAGAGACCCAGTACTTC

v_call: TRBV7-9
d_call: .
j_call: TRBJ2-2
clone_size: once
cdr3_aa: CASSVVVNTGELFF
cdr3_nt: TGTGCCAGCAGCGTAGTCGTCAACACCGGGGAGCTGTTTTTT

v_call: TRBV7-6
d_call: TRBD1
j_call: TRBJ1-3
clone_size: .
cdr3_aa: CASSFTTGTGLSGNTIYF
cdr3_nt: TGTGCCAGCAGCTTTACCACCGGGACAGGGCTCTCTGGAAACACCATATATTTT

v_call: TRBV5-6
d_call: .
j_call: TRBJ2-1
clone_size: .
cdr3_aa: CASSLGPSYNEQFF
cdr3_nt: TGTGCCAGCAGCTTGGGTCCGTCGTACAATGAGCAGTTCTTC

v_call: TRBV6-1
d_call: TRBD2
j_call: TRBJ2-3
clone_size: once
cdr3_aa: CASSVLSGRVTDTQYF
cdr3_nt: TGTGCCAGCAGTGTCCTTAGCGGGAGGGTCACAGATACGCAGTATTTT

v_call: TRBV11-1
d_call: TRBD1
j_call: TRBJ2-7
clone_size: .
cdr3_aa: CASSQDRFSYEQYF
cdr3_nt: TGTGCCAGCAGCCAGGACAGGTTTTCCTACGAGCAGTACTTC

v_call: TRBV5-1
d_call: TRBD1
j_call: TRBJ1-4
clone_size: .
cdr3_aa: CASGEGQTNEKLFF
cdr3_nt: TGCGCCAGCGGAGAGGGACAGACTAATGAAAAACTGTTTTTT

v_call: TRBV2
d_call: .
j_call: TRBJ1-4
clone_size: .
cdr3_aa: CASSGEGGEKLFF
cdr3_nt: TGTGCCAGCTCCGGGGAGGGCGGTGAAAAACTGTTTTTT

v_call: TRBV30
d_call: .
j_call: TRBJ1-5
clone_size: few
cdr3_aa: CAWSAGPNQPQHF
cdr3_nt: TGTGCCTGGAGTGCAGGCCCGAATCAGCCCCAGCATTTT

v_call: TRBV24-1
d_call: TRBD2
j_call: TRBJ2-3
clone_size: .
cdr3_aa: CATSQREGGADTQYF
cdr3_nt: TGTGCCACCAGTCAGCGGGAGGGCGGGGCAGATACGCAGTATTTT

v_call: TRBV7-3
d_call: .
j_call: TRBJ2-1
clone_size: .
cdr3_aa: CASSRDRPPDEQFF
cdr3_nt: TGTGCCAGCAGCCGAGACAGGCCACCGGATGAGCAGTTCTTC

v_call: TRBV27
d_call: .
j_call: TRBJ1-3
clone_size: once
cdr3_aa: CASSTRGSSGNTIYF
cdr3_nt: TGTGCCAGCAGTACCAGGGGCAGCTCTGGAAACACCATATATTTT

v_call: TRBV6-2/TRBV6-3
d_call: TRBD1
j_call: TRBJ1-4
clone_size: .
cdr3_aa: CASSYWTGEGEKLFF
cdr3_nt: TGTGCCAGCAGTTACTGGACAGGGGAAGGAGAAAAACTGTTTTTT

v_call: TRBV5-1
d_call: .
j_call: TRBJ2-3
clone_size: .
cdr3_aa: CASSLAVLLSDTQYF
cdr3_nt: TGCGCCAGCAGCTTAGCGGTCCTACTCTCAGATACGCAGTATTTT

v_call: TRBV19
d_call: .
j_call: TRBJ2-7
clone_size: .
cdr3_aa: CASKEAGTYEQYF
cdr3_nt: TGTGCCAGTAAAGAAGCAGGCACCTACGAGCAGTACTTC

v_call: TRBV5-1
d_call: TRBD1
j_call: TRBJ2-2
clone_size: .
cdr3_aa: CASHRGPFWGGTGELFF
cdr3_nt: TGCGCCAGCCACAGGGGGCCCTTTTGGGGTGGCACCGGGGAGCTGTTTTTT

v_call: TRBV29-1
d_call: TRBD2
j_call: TRBJ2-5
clone_size: .
cdr3_aa: CSVGTSGQETQYF
cdr3_nt: TGCAGCGTTGGGACTAGCGGACAAGAGACCCAGTACTTC

v_call: TRBV11-2
d_call: TRBD1
j_call: TRBJ1-2
clone_size: .
cdr3_aa: CASSLYWGRQGADGYTF
cdr3_nt: TGTGCCAGCAGCTTATATTGGGGTAGGCAGGGGGCGGATGGCTACACCTTC

v_call: TRBV18
d_call: .
j_call: TRBJ2-6
clone_size: .
cdr3_aa: CASSPSGSGANVLTF
cdr3_nt: TGTGCCAGCTCCCCCTCAGGCTCTGGGGCCAACGTCCTGACTTTC

v_call: TRBV7-9
d_call: .
j_call: TRBJ2-1
clone_size: .
cdr3_aa: CASSLGLTPEGSKQFF
cdr3_nt: TGTGCCAGCAGCTTAGGTTTAACTCCCGAGGGATCGAAGCAGTTCTTC

v_call: TRBV18
d_call: .
j_call: TRBJ2-1
clone_size: .
cdr3_aa: CASSPETTSLEQFF
cdr3_nt: TGTGCCAGCTCACCAGAGACTACCTCCTTGGAGCAGTTCTTC

v_call: TRBV5-1
d_call: TRBD2
j_call: TRBJ2-3
clone_size: .
cdr3_aa: CASSLKPGSGRADTQYF
cdr3_nt: TGCGCCAGCAGCTTGAAGCCGGGGAGCGGGAGGGCAGATACGCAGTATTTT

v_call: TRBV11-2
d_call: .
j_call: TRBJ2-1
clone_size: .
cdr3_aa: CASSFIKSSYNEQFF
cdr3_nt: TGTGCCAGCAGCTTTATTAAGAGCTCCTACAATGAGCAGTTCTTC

v_call: TRBV30
d_call: .
j_call: TRBJ1-2
clone_size: .
cdr3_aa: CAWRGGRGNYGYTF
cdr3_nt: TGTGCCTGGAGAGGGGGGAGGGGGAACTATGGCTACACCTTC

v_call: TRBV15
d_call: TRBD2
j_call: TRBJ2-1
clone_size: .
cdr3_aa: CATKEGGSSYNEQFF
cdr3_nt: TGTGCCACCAAAGAGGGCGGGAGCTCCTACAATGAGCAGTTCTTC

v_call: TRBV5-1
d_call: TRBD1
j_call: TRBJ1-2
clone_size: .
cdr3_aa: CASSLEGQGVFGYTF
cdr3_nt: TGCGCCAGCAGCTTGGAGGGACAGGGGGTTTTTGGCTACACCTTC

v_call: TRBV27
d_call: TRBD1
j_call: TRBJ2-5
clone_size: .
cdr3_aa: CASRRAGDRVGETQYF
cdr3_nt: TGTGCCAGCAGACGTGCCGGGGACAGGGTGGGCGAGACCCAGTACTTC

v_call: TRBV4-1
d_call: .
j_call: TRBJ1-2
clone_size: .
cdr3_aa: CASSQDFGRDGGYTF
cdr3_nt: TGCGCCAGCAGCCAAGATTTCGGCAGGGATGGTGGCTACACCTTC

v_call: TRBV5-6
d_call: .
j_call: TRBJ1-2
clone_size: few
cdr3_aa: CASSLIRGPHYGYTF
cdr3_nt: TGTGCCAGCAGCTTGATTAGAGGGCCCCACTATGGCTACACCTTC

v_call: TRBV7-9
d_call: .
j_call: TRBJ1-1
clone_size: few
cdr3_aa: CASSYSPGSDTEAFF
cdr3_nt: TGTGCCAGCAGCTACAGTCCAGGCTCAGACACTGAAGCTTTCTTT

v_call: TRBV10-2
d_call: .
j_call: TRBJ2-7
clone_size: .
cdr3_aa: CASSERTGAYEQYF
cdr3_nt: TGCGCCAGCAGTGAGAGGACGGGAGCCTACGAGCAGTACTTC

v_call: TRBV5-4
d_call: .
j_call: TRBJ2-3
clone_size: .
cdr3_aa: CASSLWQDTQYF
cdr3_nt: TGTGCCAGCAGCTTGTGGCAAGATACGCAGTATTTT

v_call: TRBV21-1
d_call: .
j_call: TRBJ2-7
clone_size: .
cdr3_aa: CASSTTGTGSEQYF
cdr3_nt: TGTGCCAGCAGCACTACCGGGACAGGGAGCGAGCAGTACTTC

v_call: TRBV11-2
d_call: TRBD1
j_call: TRBJ2-1
clone_size: .
cdr3_aa: CASSVQGVGNEQFF
cdr3_nt: TGTGCCAGCAGCGTACAGGGGGTTGGAAATGAGCAGTTCTTC

v_call: TRBV6-1
d_call: .
j_call: TRBJ2-3
clone_size: .
cdr3_aa: CASSDDRSTDTQYF
cdr3_nt: TGTGCCAGCAGTGACGACAGAAGCACAGATACGCAGTATTTT

v_call: TRBV5-1
d_call: TRBD2
j_call: TRBJ2-2
clone_size: .
cdr3_aa: CASSRKLQDSGTSGRSGELFF
cdr3_nt: TGCGCCAGCAGCAGGAAGCTACAGGACTCCGGGACTAGCGGGAGGTCTGGGGAGCTGTTTTTT

v_call: TRBV5-4
d_call: TRBD1
j_call: TRBJ2-3
clone_size: .
cdr3_aa: CASSFDRAWDSSTDTQYF
cdr3_nt: TGTGCCAGCAGCTTCGACAGGGCATGGGATTCTAGCACAGATACGCAGTATTTT

v_call: TRBV27
d_call: TRBD1
j_call: TRBJ2-5
clone_size: .
cdr3_aa: CASSHRTGNQETQYF
cdr3_nt: TGTGCCAGCAGCCACCGGACAGGGAACCAAGAGACCCAGTACTTC

v_call: TRBV11-2
d_call: .
j_call: TRBJ2-2
clone_size: .
cdr3_aa: CASSLERTNTGELFF
cdr3_nt: TGTGCCAGCAGCTTAGAGAGGACGAACACCGGGGAGCTGTTTTTT

v_call: TRBV20-1
d_call: .
j_call: TRBJ1-2
clone_size: .
cdr3_aa: CSARRGGGYTF
cdr3_nt: TGCAGTGCTAGAAGGGGAGGAGGCTACACCTTC

v_call: TRBV24-1
d_call: TRBD1
j_call: TRBJ1-2
clone_size: .
cdr3_aa: CATSDDDRGGGGYGYTF
cdr3_nt: TGTGCCACCAGTGATGATGACAGGGGCGGTGGCGGCTATGGCTACACCTTC

v_call: TRBV6-2/TRBV6-3
d_call: .
j_call: TRBJ2-7
clone_size: .
cdr3_aa: CASSYGRERYEQYF
cdr3_nt: TGTGCCAGCAGTTACGGCAGAGAGAGGTACGAGCAGTACTTC

v_call: TRBV6-1
d_call: .
j_call: TRBJ2-7
clone_size: .
cdr3_aa: CASSDPTADEQYF
cdr3_nt: TGTGCCAGCAGTGATCCAACAGCCGATGAGCAGTACTTC

v_call: TRBV6-5
d_call: TRBD2
j_call: TRBJ2-3
clone_size: .
cdr3_aa: CASRRTSGGIDTQYF
cdr3_nt: TGTGCCAGCAGGCGGACTAGCGGGGGGATTGATACGCAGTATTTT

v_call: TRBV3-1/TRBV3-2
d_call: .
j_call: TRBJ1-4
clone_size: .
cdr3_aa: CASSKMSTTNEKLFF
cdr3_nt: TGTGCCAGCTCAAAAATGTCCACAACTAATGAAAAACTGTTTTTT

v_call: TRBV29-1
d_call: TRBD1
j_call: TRBJ2-7
clone_size: once
cdr3_aa: CSVEGTGGYEQYF
cdr3_nt: TGCAGCGTTGAAGGCACAGGGGGCTATGAGCAGTACTTC

v_call: TRBV12-5
d_call: .
j_call: TRBJ2-1
clone_size: .
cdr3_aa: CASGLVRSGFLNEQFF
cdr3_nt: TGTGCTAGTGGTTTGGTACGCTCAGGGTTCCTGAATGAGCAGTTCTTC